Listed below are T cell receptor beta chains from one sample, sequenced in a study of shared clonotypes between healthy human individuals. TCRdb keeps only in-frame clones here, not all; method: immunoSEQ multiplex PCR. The data hold some 580,000 clones, with more than 95% observed a single time. Sequences were obtained from naive CD4+ T cells sorted from blood. The receptor source for this set is a woman aged 25 to 39 in good health. Both conserved end residues are part of each CDR3. D genes are given only for firm matches. Some rows have no size entry. The others give once, few or many, or a class for an expanded clone.

d_gene,j_gene,v_gene,abundance,CDR3nt,CDR3aa
-,TRBJ2-7,TRBV10-2,once,TGCGCCAGCAGACAGGGACGGTCCTACGAGCAGTACTTC,CASRQGRSYEQYF
-,TRBJ1-6,TRBV10-3,-,TGTGCCATCAGTGAGCGCGGGAATTCACCCCTCCACTTT,CAISERGNSPLHF
-,TRBJ1-5,TRBV7-9,-,TGTGCCAGCAGCCAATTCCAGTATCAGCCCCAGCATTTT,CASSQFQYQPQHF
-,TRBJ2-1,TRBV30,-,TGTGCCTGGAGTATGGGCTTACTTTCCTACAATGAGCAGTTCTTC,CAWSMGLLSYNEQFF
-,TRBJ1-1,TRBV5-1,-,TGCGCCAGCAGTTCTCCAGGGTTTTCGGCTGAAGCTTTCTTT,CASSSPGFSAEAFF
-,TRBJ2-1,TRBV28,-,TGTGCCAGCGGGCCTTGGCGGTACAATGAGCAGTTCTTC,CASGPWRYNEQFF
-,TRBJ2-2,TRBV5-1,-,TGCGCCAGCAGTACCGGGGTGTCGAGCACCGGGGAGCTGTTTTTT,CASSTGVSSTGELFF
-,TRBJ1-5,TRBV18,once,TGTGCCAGCTCACTCCTCGGGCCGGACCAGGAAAATCAGCCCCAGCATTTT,CASSLLGPDQENQPQHF
-,TRBJ1-4,TRBV5-6,-,TGTGCCAGCAGCTTCTACCAGTCTAATGAAAAACTGTTTTTT,CASSFYQSNEKLFF
-,TRBJ1-1,TRBV10-3,-,TGTGCCATCAGGGGAGGTACGGGCGCGAACACTGAAGCTTTCTTT,CAIRGGTGANTEAFF
-,TRBJ2-3,TRBV27,-,TGTGCCAGCAGTTTATCGCATTCGGCAGATACGCAGTATTTT,CASSLSHSADTQYF
-,TRBJ1-2,TRBV28,-,TGTGCCAGCAGCCCGACAGAACACTATGGCTACACCTTC,CASSPTEHYGYTF
-,TRBJ1-5,TRBV28,-,TGTGCCAGTCTAGGGGGGAATCAGCCCCAGCATTTT,CASLGGNQPQHF
-,TRBJ2-7,TRBV5-1,-,TGCGCCAGCAGCTTGGGGGACGAGCAGTACTTC,CASSLGDEQYF
TRBD1,TRBJ1-2,TRBV10-3,-,TGTGCCATACAGGGGCCGCCTAACTATGGCTACACCTTC,CAIQGPPNYGYTF
-,TRBJ2-7,TRBV18,-,TGTGCCAGCTCACCACTTGACAGTACCTACGAGCAGTACTTC,CASSPLDSTYEQYF
TRBD2,TRBJ2-1,TRBV9,-,TGTGCCAGCAGCACGACGGGACTAGCGGGTTCAGGTTCGGGTTACAATGAGCAGTTCTTC,CASSTTGLAGSGSGYNEQFF
TRBD2,TRBJ2-1,TRBV5-1,-,TGCGCCAGCAGCTACACCAGCGGGAGCTCCTACAATGAGCAGTTCTTC,CASSYTSGSSYNEQFF
TRBD2,TRBJ2-1,TRBV6-1,-,TGTGCCAGCAGTGAGACTAGCAGATACAATGAGCAGTTCTTC,CASSETSRYNEQFF
TRBD1,TRBJ2-2,TRBV29-1,-,TGCAGCGTTGGGGGACAGGGGTTTCCCGGGGAGCTGTTTTTT,CSVGGQGFPGELFF
-,TRBJ1-4,TRBV10-3,-,TGTGCCATCAGTGGGGTGGATGAAAAACTGTTTTTT,CAISGVDEKLFF
-,TRBJ1-1,TRBV28,once,TGTGCCAGCAGCCCAGACCAACGTGGGACTGAAGCTTTCTTT,CASSPDQRGTEAFF
TRBD2,TRBJ2-5,TRBV7-2,-,TGTGCCAGCAGACCTCCGACTAGCGGGAGAGAGACCCAGTACTTC,CASRPPTSGRETQYF
-,TRBJ2-7,TRBV19,-,TGTGCCAGTAGTCCCCGGGGAGGGGGAGACTCCTACGAGCAGTACTTC,CASSPRGGGDSYEQYF
-,TRBJ1-3,TRBV19,-,TGTGCCAGTAGTGACGGACAGTTCTCTGGAAACACCATATATTTT,CASSDGQFSGNTIYF
-,TRBJ1-2,TRBV27,-,TGTGCCAGCAGTCCCGGCGGCCTGGGGGGCAATGGCTACACCTTC,CASSPGGLGGNGYTF
TRBD2,TRBJ2-5,TRBV4-1,-,TGCGCCAGCAGCTCCCCCCGGACTAGCGGAACAATACAAGAGACCCAGTACTTC,CASSSPRTSGTIQETQYF
TRBD2,TRBJ2-7,TRBV2,-,TGTGCCAGCAGGGAAAGCGGGAGGGGAGGCGAGCAGTACTTC,CASRESGRGGEQYF
TRBD2,TRBJ2-5,TRBV27,-,TGTGCCAGCTCCCCATGGGCTAGCGGGAGTCTTGGGACCCAGTACTTC,CASSPWASGSLGTQYF
-,TRBJ1-3,TRBV28,-,TGTGCCAGCAGTACTCCATCGTCCTCTGGAAACACCATATATTTT,CASSTPSSSGNTIYF
-,TRBJ1-1,TRBV28,-,TGTGCCAGCAGTTTACTACCACTCAGGCCTAAAGCTTTCTTT,CASSLLPLRPKAFF
TRBD2,TRBJ2-1,TRBV5-1,-,TGCGCCAGCAGCCCTACTAGCGGGAGTTACAATGAGCAGTTCTTC,CASSPTSGSYNEQFF
-,TRBJ2-1,TRBV5-8,-,TGTGCCAGCAGCTTTGAAGGACTTTACTACAATGAGCAGTTCTTC,CASSFEGLYYNEQFF
TRBD1,TRBJ1-2,TRBV19,-,TGTGCCAGTAGTATCCGGACAGGGAACTATGGCTACACCTTC,CASSIRTGNYGYTF
TRBD1,TRBJ2-7,TRBV4-2,-,TGTGCCAGCAGCCAAGCCCGGACAGGACTCTACGAGCAGTACTTC,CASSQARTGLYEQYF
TRBD1,TRBJ2-3,TRBV5-1,-,TGCGCCAGCAGCTTAACCACAGGGGTTAGCACAGATACGCAGTATTTT,CASSLTTGVSTDTQYF
TRBD1,TRBJ1-1,TRBV28,-,TGTGCCAGCAGTCCGGGACAGGGGGTCGAAGCTTTCTTT,CASSPGQGVEAFF
TRBD2,TRBJ2-7,TRBV28,-,TGTGCCAGCAGTTCTCTTAGCGGGTACGGGATCTACGAGCAGTACTTC,CASSSLSGYGIYEQYF
TRBD1,TRBJ2-2,TRBV4-1,-,TGCGCCAGCAGCCGAGGACAGGGGGCATGGGCCGGGGAGCTGTTTTTT,CASSRGQGAWAGELFF
-,TRBJ2-7,TRBV11-2,-,TGTGCCAGCAGCAAGACTACCTACGAGCAGTACTTC,CASSKTTYEQYF
-,TRBJ2-2,TRBV11-2,-,TGTGCCAGCAGCTTAGATGGAAGCGGGGAGCTGTTTTTT,CASSLDGSGELFF
TRBD2,TRBJ2-7,TRBV19,once,TGTGCCAGTAAGTCGCGGGAGGGCTACGAGCAGTACTTC,CASKSREGYEQYF
TRBD1,TRBJ1-2,TRBV9,-,TGTGCCAGCAGCTCTTCGAAAGGGGACAGGGTTGGCTACACCTTC,CASSSSKGDRVGYTF
-,TRBJ1-1,TRBV18,-,TGTGCCAGCTCGCGAGACAGCCTAGTGAACACTGAAGCTTTCTTT,CASSRDSLVNTEAFF
TRBD2,TRBJ2-3,TRBV6-4,-,TGTGCCAGCAGGGATAGCGGGAGGGCTACAGATACGCAGTATTTT,CASRDSGRATDTQYF
-,TRBJ2-3,TRBV5-1,-,TGCGCCAGCAGCTTGTCTGGGACGGATACGCAGTATTTT,CASSLSGTDTQYF
-,TRBJ1-1,TRBV5-1,once,TGCGCCAGCAGCCCCGGACAGCATAGTGAATCGGCTTTCTTT,CASSPGQHSESAFF
-,TRBJ1-2,TRBV2,-,TGTGCCAGCGGTGGTTTAGGGCGTGACTATGGCTACACCTTC,CASGGLGRDYGYTF
TRBD2,TRBJ2-7,TRBV4-2,-,TGTGCCAGCAGCCAAGAGGCCCCTAGCGGGAGGGCTGAAGAGCAGTACTTC,CASSQEAPSGRAEEQYF
-,TRBJ1-5,TRBV19,-,TGTGCCAGTAGTATTCCGAGACAGCTCAATCAGCCCCAGCATTTT,CASSIPRQLNQPQHF
-,TRBJ1-4,TRBV4-2,-,TGTGCCAGCAGCGACGTTGTTGAAAAACTGTTTTTT,CASSDVVEKLFF
TRBD2,TRBJ2-5,TRBV19,-,TGTGCCAGTAGTTTTGGGACTAGCGGCGCAGAGACCCAGTACTTC,CASSFGTSGAETQYF
TRBD2,TRBJ2-7,TRBV6-5,-,TGTGCCAGCAGTCAAGCTAGCGGGGCCTACGAGCAGTACTTC,CASSQASGAYEQYF
-,TRBJ2-2,TRBV6-6,-,TGTGCCAGCAGGACGGGTCAGAACACCGGGGAGCTGTTTTTT,CASRTGQNTGELFF
TRBD1,TRBJ1-5,TRBV28,-,TGTGCCAGCAGACCTTACAGGGGATTTGACAATCAGCCCCAGCATTTT,CASRPYRGFDNQPQHF
-,TRBJ2-7,TRBV28,-,TGTGCCAGCAGGAGTTCAGAGCAGTACTTC,CASRSSEQYF
TRBD1,TRBJ1-6,TRBV4-1,-,TGCGCCAGCAGCCAAGTTTACAGGGGATATAATTCACCCCTCCACTTT,CASSQVYRGYNSPLHF
TRBD1,TRBJ2-6,TRBV27,-,TGTGCCAGCAGCTCCCGAGGGGACAGCCACTCTGGGGCCAACGTCCTGACTTTC,CASSSRGDSHSGANVLTF